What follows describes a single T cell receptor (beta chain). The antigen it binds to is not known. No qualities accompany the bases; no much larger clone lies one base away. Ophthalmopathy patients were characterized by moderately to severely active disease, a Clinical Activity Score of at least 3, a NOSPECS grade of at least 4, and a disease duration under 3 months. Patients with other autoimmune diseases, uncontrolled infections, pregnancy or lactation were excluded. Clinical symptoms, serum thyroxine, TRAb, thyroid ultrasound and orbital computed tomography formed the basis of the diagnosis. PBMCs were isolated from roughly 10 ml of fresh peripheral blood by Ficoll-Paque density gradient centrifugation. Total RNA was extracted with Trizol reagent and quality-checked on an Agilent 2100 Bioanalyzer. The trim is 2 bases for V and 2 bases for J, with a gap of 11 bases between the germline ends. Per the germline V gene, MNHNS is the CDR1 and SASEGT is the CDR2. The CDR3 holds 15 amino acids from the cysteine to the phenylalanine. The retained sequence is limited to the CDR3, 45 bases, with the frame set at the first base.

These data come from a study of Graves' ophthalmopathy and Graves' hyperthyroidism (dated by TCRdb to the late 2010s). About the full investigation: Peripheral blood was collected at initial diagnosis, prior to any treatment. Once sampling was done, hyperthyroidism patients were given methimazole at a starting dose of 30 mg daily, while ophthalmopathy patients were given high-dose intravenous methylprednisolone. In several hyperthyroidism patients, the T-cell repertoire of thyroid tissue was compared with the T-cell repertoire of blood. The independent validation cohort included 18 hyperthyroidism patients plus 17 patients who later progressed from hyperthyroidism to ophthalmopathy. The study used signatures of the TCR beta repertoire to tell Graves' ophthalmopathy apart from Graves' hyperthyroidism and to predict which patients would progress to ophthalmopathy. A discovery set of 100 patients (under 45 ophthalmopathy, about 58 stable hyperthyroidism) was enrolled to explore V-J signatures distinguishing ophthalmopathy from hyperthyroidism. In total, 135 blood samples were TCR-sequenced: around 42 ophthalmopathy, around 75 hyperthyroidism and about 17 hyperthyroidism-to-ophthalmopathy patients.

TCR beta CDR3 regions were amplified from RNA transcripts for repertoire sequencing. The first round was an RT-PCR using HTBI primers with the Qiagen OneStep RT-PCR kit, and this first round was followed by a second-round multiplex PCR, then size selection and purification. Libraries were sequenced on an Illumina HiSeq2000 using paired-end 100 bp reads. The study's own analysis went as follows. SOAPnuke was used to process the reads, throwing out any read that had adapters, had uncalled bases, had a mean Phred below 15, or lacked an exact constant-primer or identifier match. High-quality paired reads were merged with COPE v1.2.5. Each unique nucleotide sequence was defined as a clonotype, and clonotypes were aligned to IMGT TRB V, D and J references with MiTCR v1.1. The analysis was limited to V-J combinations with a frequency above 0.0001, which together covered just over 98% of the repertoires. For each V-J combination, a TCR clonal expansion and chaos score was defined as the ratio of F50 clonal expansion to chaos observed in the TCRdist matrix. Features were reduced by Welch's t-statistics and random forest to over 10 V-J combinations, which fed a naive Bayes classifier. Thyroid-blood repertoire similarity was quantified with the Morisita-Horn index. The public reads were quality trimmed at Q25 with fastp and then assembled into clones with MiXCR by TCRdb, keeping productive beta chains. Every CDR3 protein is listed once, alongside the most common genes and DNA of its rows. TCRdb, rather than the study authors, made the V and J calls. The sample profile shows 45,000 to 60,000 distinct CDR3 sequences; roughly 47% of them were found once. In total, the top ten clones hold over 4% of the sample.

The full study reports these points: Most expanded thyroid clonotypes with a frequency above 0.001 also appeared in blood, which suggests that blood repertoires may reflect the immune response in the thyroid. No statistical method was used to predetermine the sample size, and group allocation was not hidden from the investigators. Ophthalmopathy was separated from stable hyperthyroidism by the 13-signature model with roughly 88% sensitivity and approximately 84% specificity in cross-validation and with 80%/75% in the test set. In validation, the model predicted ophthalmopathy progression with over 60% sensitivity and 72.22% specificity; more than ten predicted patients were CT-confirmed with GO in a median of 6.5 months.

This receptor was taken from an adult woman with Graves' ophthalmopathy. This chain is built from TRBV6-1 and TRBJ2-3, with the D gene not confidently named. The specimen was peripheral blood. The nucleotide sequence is TGTGCCAGCAGTGAATTCGTACACAACACAGATACGCAGTATTTT. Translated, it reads CASSEFVHNTDTQYF.